These 9 T cell receptor beta chains originate from one sample sequenced in a study of clonality assessment in lymphoblastic leukemia. TCRdb called the PCR reads again in MiXCR, with one record for every CDR3 protein. The table has around 440 distinct CDR3 sequences, roughly 32% seen once. These receptors all stem from a human donor with acute lymphoblastic leukemia.

This clonotype was picked up a small number of times. The V call is TRBV27, the J call TRBJ1-3; the D gene is possibly TRBD1 (6 bases). Germline loops: CDR1 MNHEY, CDR2 SMNVEV (reference sequence). The CDR3 consists of 14 residues. Between the trimmed V and J ends, which lost 4 bases and 8 bases, there was a span of 15 bases. The CDR3 DNA reads as TGTGCCAGCAGTTCCGGGGGCATGCGGGACACCATATATTTT. Residues: CASSSGGMRDTIYF.

V gene TRBV7-2 combines with J gene TRBJ2-3, with a possible D match to TRBD2 (7 bases). Per germline, CDR1 SGHTA and CDR2 FQGNSA. Trimming stripped 5 bases from V and 2 bases from J, with 14 bases between. The CDR3 contains 15 residues. The DNA of the CDR3 is TGTGCCAGCAGCGGAGGGGGGGGGATCACAGATACGCAGTATTTT. Translated, it gives CASSGGGGITDTQYF.

CDR3 nucleotide sequence: TGTGCCAGCGGGGAAGTGGGGCCTGAAGCTTTCTTT. Its protein is CASGEVGPEAFF. The rearrangement joins TRBV2 to TRBJ1-1; D is possibly TRBD1 (5 bases). The CDR3 consists of 12 residues. CDR1 is SNHLY, CDR2 FYNNEI, per germline. Between the trimmed V and J ends, which lost 8 bases and 6 bases, there was a span of 13 bases. Full variable domain (outside the CDR3, taken from reference TRBV2 and TRBJ1-1): EPEVTQTPSHQVTQMGQEVILRCVPISNHLYFYWYRQILGQKVEFLVSFYNNEISEKSEIFDDQFSVERPDGSNFTLKIRSTKLEDSAMYFCASGEVGPEAFFGQGTRLTVV.

This clonotype was recorded once. The chain has TRBV6-5 and TRBJ1-1; tentative D call: TRBD1 (6 bases). With 2 bases removed from V and 6 bases from J, the gap between germline ends came to 13 bases. In germline, CDR1 is MNHEY, CDR2 SVGAGI. CDR3 length equals 14 residues. The CDR3 nucleotides are TGTGCCAGCAGTTACGCACAGGGAGGCGCTGAAGCTTTCTTT. Translation gives CASSYAQGGAEAFF.

This clonotype has more than one count but fewer than ten. The V call is TRBV6-6, the J call TRBJ2-5; TRBD2 matches 9 bases. Unmatched junction bases numbered 10, after V lost 6 bases and J lost 5 bases. The germline gives CDR1 MNHNY, CDR2 SVGAGI (reference sequence). The CDR3 is 15 amino acids. CDR3 sequence: CASSKNAGGLETQYF. The CDR3 region has the DNA TGTGCCAGCAGCAAGAACGCGGGGGGGCTGGAGACCCAGTACTTC.

Worth noting for this clonotype: A much larger clone is a single base away; this may be a read error. This sequence joins TRBV14 and TRBJ2-1; D is ambiguous. The CDR3 loop spans 18 amino acids. The V gene's germline CDR1 is SGHDN and CDR2 FVKESK. CDR3 sequence (DNA): TGTGCCAGCAGCCAAGGAAGGGTCGGGCCGAACTCCTACAATGAGCGGTTCTTC. Translating gives CASSQGRVGPNSYNERFF.

The chain recombines TRBV12-3 or TRBV12-4 with TRBJ1-1; 7 bases map to TRBD1. CDR3 length: 14 residues. V gave up 4 bases and J gave up 1 base; unmatched junction bases: 3. The DNA for the CDR3 is TGTGCCAGCAGTTCGGGACAGCCGAACACTGAAGCTTTCTTT. Amino acid sequence: CASSSGQPNTEAFF.

This clonotype was seen a few times. V and J are TRBV5-1 and TRBJ1-1; a possible D gene is TRBD1 (6 bases). The CDR3 totals 14 residues. Germline CDR1 reads SGHRS; CDR2 reads YFSETQ. The V gene lost 4 bases and the J gene lost 0 bases, with 10 bases spanning the gap. Here the CDR3 DNA reads TGCGCCAGCAGCGAGGGGGGGCTGAACACTGAAGCTTTCTTT. This codes for CASSEGGLNTEAFF.

This clonotype was observed a handful of times. V and J are TRBV12-3 or TRBV12-4 and TRBJ1-1; D remains unclear. The CDR3 contains 14 residues. V was cut by 7 bases and J by 1 base, with 13 bases left in between. The CDR3 loop reads CASTPILGNTEAFF. CDR3 nucleotide sequence: TGTGCCAGCACGCCGATCCTAGGGAACACTGAAGCTTTCTTT.